These 9 T cell receptor beta chains were all obtained from the same sample, sequenced in a study of blood T cells in healthy people across ages. A sample-barcoded 5' primer and a J-beta primer mix were used in a second PCR of about 6 to 11 cycles. TCRdb re-called the 5' RACE reads with MiXCR, one entry per CDR3 protein. The sample yields about 1.6 million distinct CDR3 sequences, about 35% seen once. Sample: blood. Receptors were obtained from a woman in her thirties in good health.

This clonotype was seen a handful of times. CDR3 sequence reads: CASSQYYTPADTQYF. Written as DNA, the CDR3 is TGCGCCAGCAGCCAATACTACACCCCTGCGGATACGCAGTATTTT. J is TRBJ2-3 and V is TRBV4-1; unclear D gene. CDR1 is MGHRA, CDR2 YSYEKL, per germline. The V and J ends lost 2 bases and 6 bases respectively, with 15 bases between them. CDR3 length: 15 amino acids.

The gene calls are TRBV6-2 or TRBV6-3 and TRBJ2-7, with 13 bases lining up with TRBD2. J was trimmed by 0 bases and V by 6 bases; bases with no gene match: 11. The CDR3 runs 18 residues. Germline CDR1 reads MNHEY; CDR2 reads SVGEGT. The CDR3 region is CASSPGLAGPSYSYEQYF. In nucleotides, the CDR3 is TGTGCCAGCAGCCCGGGACTAGCGGGACCCAGCTACTCCTACGAGCAGTACTTC.

This chain joins TRBV27 and TRBJ2-1; 8 bases fit TRBD1. Germline V gene lookup returns CDR1 MNHEY and CDR2 SMNVEV (reference sequence). This CDR3 is 15 amino acids long. Trimming at V came to 4 bases and at J to 6 bases, leaving 8 bases not matched to a gene. The chain's CDR3 is CASSSDRGGVNEQFF. The CDR3 nucleotides are TGTGCCAGCAGTTCAGACAGGGGAGGAGTCAATGAGCAGTTCTTC.

This clonotype was recorded a few times. The V call is TRBV7-8, the J call TRBJ2-3; 8 bases agree with TRBD2. Trimming took 1 base from V and 2 from J; bases not matched to a gene: 5. Germline CDR1 SGHVS, CDR2 FQNEAQ. The CDR3 runs 16 residues. CDR3 sequence (DNA): TGTGCCAGCAGCTTAGATAGCGGGAAAAACACAGATACGCAGTATTTT. This encodes CASSLDSGKNTDTQYF. Filled out from reference TRBV7-8 and TRBJ2-3, the complete variable domain reads GAGVSQSPRYKVAKRGQDVALRCDPISGHVSLFWYQQALGQGPEFLTYFQNEAQLDKSGLPSDRFFAERPEGSVSTLKIQRTQQEDSAVYLCASSLDSGKNTDTQYFGPGTRLTVL.

V and J are TRBV5-5 and TRBJ1-2; D remains unclear. This CDR3 comprises 15 residues. Looked up from germline, CDR1 is SGHKS and CDR2 is YYEKEE (reference sequence). The ends were cut back, 4 bases at V and 5 bases at J, with 18 bases in the middle. For the CDR3, the DNA is TGTGCCAGCAGCCTCGAGCGCGGGCTATCATATGGCTACACCTTC. Its translation: CASSLERGLSYGYTF.

The chain links TRBV9 to TRBJ2-4, with a possible D match to TRBD2 (6 bases). The CDR3 totals 13 residues. V was shortened by 4 bases and J by 8 bases, with 13 bases between the two germline ends. CDR1 SGDLS and CDR2 YYNGEE come from the germline V gene. The CDR3 DNA is TGTGCCAGCAGCTTGGGGGACTCGGACATTCAGTACTTC. It codes for CASSLGDSDIQYF. Combining the CDR3 with reference TRBV9 and TRBJ2-4 gives the whole variable domain DSGVTQTPKHLITATGQRVTLRCSPRSGDLSVYWYQQSLDQGLQFLIQYYNGEERAKGNILERFSAQQFPDLHSELNLSSLELGDSALYFCASSLGDSDIQYFGAGTRLSVL.

This chain uses TRBV27 with TRBJ2-1, with 10 nucleotides matching TRBD1. The last part of the DNA fits TRBJ2-7 better; the J call may be wrong. Per germline, CDR1 MNHEY and CDR2 SMNVEV (reference sequence). The CDR3 is made up of 14 amino acids. The CDR3 DNA is TGTGCCAGCAGCAAGGACAGGGGGAGGAACGAGCAGTACTTC. The encoded protein is CASSKDRGRNEQYF.

This clonotype was seen ten or more times. The chain employs TRBV4-1 and TRBJ2-7; 8 bases map to TRBD1. Germline loops: CDR1 MGHRA, CDR2 YSYEKL. V shed 0 bases, J shed 3 bases, and the junction held 10 bases outside the gene matches. The CDR3 has 17 residues. CDR3 nucleotide sequence: TGCGCCAGCAGCCAAGAGCCCCCTCAGGGGGCAGACTACGAGCAGTACTTC. This sequence encodes CASSQEPPQGADYEQYF.

The chain uses TRBV5-1 and TRBJ1-1, with D perhaps TRBD1 (5 bases). The CDR3 consists of 14 residues. From germline, CDR1 is SGHRS and CDR2 YFSETQ. Trimming took 2 bases from V and 11 from J, leaving 19 bases between them. CDR3 sequence reads: CASSFEGSTLPAFF. CDR3 bases: TGCGCCAGCAGCTTCGAGGGGTCTACATTGCCTGCTTTCTTT.